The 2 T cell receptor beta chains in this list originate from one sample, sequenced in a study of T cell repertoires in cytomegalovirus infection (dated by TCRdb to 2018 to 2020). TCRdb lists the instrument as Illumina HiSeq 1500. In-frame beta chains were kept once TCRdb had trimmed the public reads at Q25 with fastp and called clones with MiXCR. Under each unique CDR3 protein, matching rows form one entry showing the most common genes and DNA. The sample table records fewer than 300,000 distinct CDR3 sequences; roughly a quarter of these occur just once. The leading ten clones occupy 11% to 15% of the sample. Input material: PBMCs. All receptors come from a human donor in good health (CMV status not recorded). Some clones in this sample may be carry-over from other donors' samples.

CDR3 region: CASSTRTGGTDTQYF. CDR3 bases: TGTGCCAGCAGCACCCGGACAGGGGGCACAGATACGCAGTATTTT. The rearrangement uses TRBV5-4 and TRBJ2-3; 9 bases are shared with TRBD1. The CDR3 has 15 residues. The ends lost 4 bases at V and 1 base at J; junction bases unmatched: 4. Germline loops: CDR1 SGHNT, CDR2 YYREEE (reference sequence).

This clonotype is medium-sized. CDR3 amino acids: CASGLRETQYF. Written as DNA, the CDR3 is TGTGCCAGCGGCCTGCGGGAGACCCAGTACTTC. The V gene is TRBV7-8, the J gene TRBJ2-5, with D unresolved. Trimming removed 8 bases at V and 5 bases at J, with 9 bases between. CDR3 size: 11 residues. CDR1 and CDR2 (germline): SGHVS, FQNEAQ.